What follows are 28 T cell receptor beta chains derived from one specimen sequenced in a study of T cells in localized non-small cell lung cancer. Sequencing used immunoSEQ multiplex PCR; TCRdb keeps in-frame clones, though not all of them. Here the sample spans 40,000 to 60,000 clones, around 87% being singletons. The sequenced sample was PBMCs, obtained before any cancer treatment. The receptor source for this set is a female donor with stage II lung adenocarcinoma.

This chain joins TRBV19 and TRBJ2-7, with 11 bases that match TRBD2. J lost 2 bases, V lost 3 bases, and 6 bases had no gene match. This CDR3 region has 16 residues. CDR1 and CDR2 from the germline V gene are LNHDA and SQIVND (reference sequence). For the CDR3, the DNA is TGTGCCAGTAGTATGATTGGGACTAGCGGAACCTACGAGCAGTACTTC. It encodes CASSMIGTSGTYEQYF.

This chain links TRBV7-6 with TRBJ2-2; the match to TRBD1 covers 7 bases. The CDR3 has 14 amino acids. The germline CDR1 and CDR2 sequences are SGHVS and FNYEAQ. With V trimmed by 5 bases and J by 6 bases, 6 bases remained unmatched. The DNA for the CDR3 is TGTGCCAGCAGCCCAGACAGGGCCTCCGGGGAGCTGTTTTTT. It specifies CASSPDRASGELFF.

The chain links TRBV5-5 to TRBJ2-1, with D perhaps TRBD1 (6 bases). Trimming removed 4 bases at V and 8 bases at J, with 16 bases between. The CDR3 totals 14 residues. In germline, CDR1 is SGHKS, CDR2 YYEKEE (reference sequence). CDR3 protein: CASSPGIAGDEQFF. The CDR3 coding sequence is TGTGCCAGCAGCCCGGGTATTGCAGGGGATGAGCAGTTCTTC.

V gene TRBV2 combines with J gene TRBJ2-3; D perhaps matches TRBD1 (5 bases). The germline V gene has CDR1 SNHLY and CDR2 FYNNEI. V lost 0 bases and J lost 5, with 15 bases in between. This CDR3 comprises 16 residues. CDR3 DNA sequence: TGTGCCAGCAGTGAAGCGCAGGGAACGTTAGAAGATACGCAGTATTTT. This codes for CASSEAQGTLEDTQYF. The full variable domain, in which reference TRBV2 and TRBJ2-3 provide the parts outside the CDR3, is EPEVTQTPSHQVTQMGQEVILRCVPISNHLYFYWYRQILGQKVEFLVSFYNNEISEKSEIFDDQFSVERPDGSNFTLKIRSTKLEDSAMYFCASSEAQGTLEDTQYFGPGTRLTVL.

The CDR3 sequence: CASSVSQGFYGYTF. CDR3 DNA: TGCGCCAGCAGTGTATCACAGGGGTTCTATGGCTACACCTTC. This chain connects TRBV10-2 to TRBJ1-2; TRBD1 matches at 7 bases. Per germline, CDR1 WSHSY and CDR2 SAAADI. There are 14 residues in the CDR3. Trimming cost V 4 bases and J 4 bases; bases outside gene matches: 6.

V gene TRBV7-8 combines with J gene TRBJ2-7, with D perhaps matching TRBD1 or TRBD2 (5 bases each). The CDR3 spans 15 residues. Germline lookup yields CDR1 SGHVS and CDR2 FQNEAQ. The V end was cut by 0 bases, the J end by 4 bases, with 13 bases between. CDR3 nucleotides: TGTGCCAGCAGCTTAGCGCTTCGGGGCAAGTACGAGCAGTACTTC. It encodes CASSLALRGKYEQYF.

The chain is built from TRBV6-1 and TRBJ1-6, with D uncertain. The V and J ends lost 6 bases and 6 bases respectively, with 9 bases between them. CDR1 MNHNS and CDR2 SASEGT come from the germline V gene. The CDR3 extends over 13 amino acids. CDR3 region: CASSPDPNSPLHF. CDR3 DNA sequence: TGTGCCAGCAGCCCCGACCCTAATTCACCCCTCCACTTT.

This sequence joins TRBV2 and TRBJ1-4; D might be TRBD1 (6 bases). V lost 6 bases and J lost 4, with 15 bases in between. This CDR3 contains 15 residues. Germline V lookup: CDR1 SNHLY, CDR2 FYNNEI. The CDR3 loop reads CASRAQGTDNEKLFF. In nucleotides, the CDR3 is TGTGCCAGCAGAGCCCAGGGGACGGATAATGAAAAACTGTTTTTT.

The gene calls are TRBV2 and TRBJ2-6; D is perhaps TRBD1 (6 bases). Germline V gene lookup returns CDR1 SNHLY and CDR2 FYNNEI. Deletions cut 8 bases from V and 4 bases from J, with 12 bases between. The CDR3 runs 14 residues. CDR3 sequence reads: CASSTGGGANVLTF. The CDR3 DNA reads TGTGCCAGCTCGACAGGCGGAGGGGCCAACGTCCTGACTTTC.

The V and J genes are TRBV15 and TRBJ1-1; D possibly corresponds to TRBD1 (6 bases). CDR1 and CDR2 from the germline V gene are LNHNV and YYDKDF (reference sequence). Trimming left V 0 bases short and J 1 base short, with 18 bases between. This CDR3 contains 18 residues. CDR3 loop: CATSRDRLWGAKNTEAFF. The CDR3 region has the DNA TGTGCCACCAGCAGAGATCGTTTGTGGGGGGCGAAGAACACTGAAGCTTTCTTT. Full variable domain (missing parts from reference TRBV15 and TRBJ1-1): DAMVIQNPRYQVTQFGKPVTLSCSQTLNHNVMYWYQQKSSQAPKLLFHYYDKDFNNEADTPDNFQSRRPNTSFCFLDIRSPGLGDTAMYLCATSRDRLWGAKNTEAFFGQGTRLTVV.

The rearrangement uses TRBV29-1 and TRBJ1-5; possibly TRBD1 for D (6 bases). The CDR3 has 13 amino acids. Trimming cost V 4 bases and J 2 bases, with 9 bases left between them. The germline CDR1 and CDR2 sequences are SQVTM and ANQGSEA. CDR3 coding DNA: TGCAGCGTTGCAGGGGATGGCAATCAGCCCCAGCATTTT. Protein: CSVAGDGNQPQHF.

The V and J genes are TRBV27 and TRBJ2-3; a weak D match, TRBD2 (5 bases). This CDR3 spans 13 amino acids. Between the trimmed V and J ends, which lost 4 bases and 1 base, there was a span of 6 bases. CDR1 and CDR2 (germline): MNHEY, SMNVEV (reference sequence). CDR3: CASSSGGTDTQYF. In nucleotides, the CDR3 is TGTGCCAGCAGTTCCGGGGGCACAGATACGCAGTATTTT.

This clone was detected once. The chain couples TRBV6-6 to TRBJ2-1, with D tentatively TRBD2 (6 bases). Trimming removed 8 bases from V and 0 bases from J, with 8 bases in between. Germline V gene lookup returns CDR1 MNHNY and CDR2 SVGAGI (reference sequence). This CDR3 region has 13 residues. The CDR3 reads CASREYSYNEQFF. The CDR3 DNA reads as TGTGCCAGCCGGGAGTACTCCTACAATGAGCAGTTCTTC.

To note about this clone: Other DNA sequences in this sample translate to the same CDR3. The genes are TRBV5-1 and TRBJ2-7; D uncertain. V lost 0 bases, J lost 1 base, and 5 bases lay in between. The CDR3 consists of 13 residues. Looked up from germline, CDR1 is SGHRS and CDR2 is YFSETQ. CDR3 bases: TGCGCCAGCAGCTTGGGAGTTTCCTACGAGCAGTACTTC. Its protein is CASSLGVSYEQYF.

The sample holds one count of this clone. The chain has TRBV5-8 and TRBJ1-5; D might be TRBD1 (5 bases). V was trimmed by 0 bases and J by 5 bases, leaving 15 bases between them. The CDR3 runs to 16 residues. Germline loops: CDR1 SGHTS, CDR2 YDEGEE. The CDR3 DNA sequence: TGTGCCAGCAGCTTGGGGTTGGGAACAGGCGATCAGCCCCAGCATTTT. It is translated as CASSLGLGTGDQPQHF.

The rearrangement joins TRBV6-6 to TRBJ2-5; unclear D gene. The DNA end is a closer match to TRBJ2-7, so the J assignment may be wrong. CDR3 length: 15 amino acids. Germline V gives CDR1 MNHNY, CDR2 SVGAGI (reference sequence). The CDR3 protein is CASSSPRVSGYEQYF. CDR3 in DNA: TGTGCCAGCAGTTCCCCCCGAGTATCGGGTTACGAGCAGTACTTC.

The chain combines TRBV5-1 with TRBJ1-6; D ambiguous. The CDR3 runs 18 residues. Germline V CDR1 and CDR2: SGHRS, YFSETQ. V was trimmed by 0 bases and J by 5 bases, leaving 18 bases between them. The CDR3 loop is CASSLGFSTEVHNSPLHF. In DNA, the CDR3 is TGCGCCAGCAGCTTGGGATTTTCGACCGAAGTCCATAATTCACCCCTCCACTTT.

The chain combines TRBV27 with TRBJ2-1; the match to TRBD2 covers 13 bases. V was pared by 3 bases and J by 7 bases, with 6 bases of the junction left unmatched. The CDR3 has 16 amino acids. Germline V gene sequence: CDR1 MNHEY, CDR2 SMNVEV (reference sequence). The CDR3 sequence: CASSLRTSGGLNEQFF. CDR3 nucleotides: TGTGCCAGCAGTTTGCGGACTAGCGGGGGCCTTAATGAGCAGTTCTTC.

This chain's CDR3 is CASSWRERPHEQFF. For the CDR3, the DNA is TGTGCCAGCAGCTGGAGGGAGAGACCCCATGAGCAGTTCTTC. The rearrangement joins TRBV5-4 to TRBJ2-1, with D maybe TRBD2 (6 bases). The CDR3 is 14 amino acids. The V gene's germline CDR1 is SGHNT and CDR2 YYREEE (reference sequence). Trimming took off 3 bases at V and 8 bases at J, with 15 bases between the two ends.

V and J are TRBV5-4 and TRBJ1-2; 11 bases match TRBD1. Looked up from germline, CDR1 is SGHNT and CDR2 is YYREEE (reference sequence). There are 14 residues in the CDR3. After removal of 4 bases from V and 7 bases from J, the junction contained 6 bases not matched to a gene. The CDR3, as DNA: TGTGCCAGCAGCCCAGGACAGGGGGCGCTTGGCTACACCTTC. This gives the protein CASSPGQGALGYTF.

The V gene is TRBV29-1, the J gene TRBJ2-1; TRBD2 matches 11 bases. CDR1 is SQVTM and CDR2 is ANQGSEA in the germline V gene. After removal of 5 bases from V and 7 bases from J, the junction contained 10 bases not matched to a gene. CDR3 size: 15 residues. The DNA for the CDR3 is TGCAGCGTTCCCCACCCTAGCGGGGGGCAGAATGAGCAGTTCTTC. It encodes CSVPHPSGGQNEQFF.

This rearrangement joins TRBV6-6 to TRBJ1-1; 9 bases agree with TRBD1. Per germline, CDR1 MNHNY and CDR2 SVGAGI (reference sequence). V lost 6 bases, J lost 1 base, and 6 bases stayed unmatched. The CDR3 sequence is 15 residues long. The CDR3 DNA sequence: TGTGCCAGCAGAAAGTCGGACAGGGGGAACACTGAAGCTTTCTTT. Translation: CASRKSDRGNTEAFF.

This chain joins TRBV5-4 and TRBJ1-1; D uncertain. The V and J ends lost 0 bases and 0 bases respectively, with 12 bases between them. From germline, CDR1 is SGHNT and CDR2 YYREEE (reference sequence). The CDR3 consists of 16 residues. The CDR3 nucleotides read TGTGCCAGCAGCTTGGGCAGCATTCTGATGAACACTGAAGCTTTCTTT. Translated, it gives CASSLGSILMNTEAFF.

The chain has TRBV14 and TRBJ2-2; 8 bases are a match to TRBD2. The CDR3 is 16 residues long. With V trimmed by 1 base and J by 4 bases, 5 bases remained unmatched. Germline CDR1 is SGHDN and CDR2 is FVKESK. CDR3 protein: CASSQASSGVTGELFF. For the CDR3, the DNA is TGTGCCAGCAGCCAAGCCAGTAGCGGGGTCACCGGGGAGCTGTTTTTT.

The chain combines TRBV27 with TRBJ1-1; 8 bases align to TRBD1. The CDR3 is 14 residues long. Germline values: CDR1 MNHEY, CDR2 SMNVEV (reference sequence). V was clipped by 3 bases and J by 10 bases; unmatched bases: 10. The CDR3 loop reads CASSLSGQGQRAFF. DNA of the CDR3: TGTGCCAGCAGTTTGAGCGGACAGGGCCAGAGAGCTTTCTTT.

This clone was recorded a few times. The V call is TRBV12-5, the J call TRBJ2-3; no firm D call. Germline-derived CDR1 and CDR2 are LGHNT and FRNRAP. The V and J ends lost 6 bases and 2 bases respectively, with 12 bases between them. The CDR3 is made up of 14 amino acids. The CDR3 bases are TGTGCTAGTGGCCCCAGCAGCCACACAGATACGCAGTATTTT. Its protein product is CASGPSSHTDTQYF.

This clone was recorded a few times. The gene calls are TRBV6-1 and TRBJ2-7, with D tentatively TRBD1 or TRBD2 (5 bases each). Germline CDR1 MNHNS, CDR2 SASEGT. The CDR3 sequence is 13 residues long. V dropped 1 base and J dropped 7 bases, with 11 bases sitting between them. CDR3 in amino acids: CASSEGGSREQYF. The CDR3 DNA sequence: TGTGCCAGCAGTGAAGGGGGGTCTCGGGAGCAGTACTTC.

In DNA form, the CDR3 reads TGTGCCAGCAGCTTAGGGGGGACTGTCACAGATACGCAGTATTTT. Translating gives CASSLGGTVTDTQYF. This chain joins TRBV11-3 and TRBJ2-3; a weak D match, TRBD2 (6 bases). There are 15 residues in the CDR3. Germline V gene lookup returns CDR1 SGHNT and CDR2 YENEEA. V was clipped by 1 base and J by 2 bases, with 10 bases between them.